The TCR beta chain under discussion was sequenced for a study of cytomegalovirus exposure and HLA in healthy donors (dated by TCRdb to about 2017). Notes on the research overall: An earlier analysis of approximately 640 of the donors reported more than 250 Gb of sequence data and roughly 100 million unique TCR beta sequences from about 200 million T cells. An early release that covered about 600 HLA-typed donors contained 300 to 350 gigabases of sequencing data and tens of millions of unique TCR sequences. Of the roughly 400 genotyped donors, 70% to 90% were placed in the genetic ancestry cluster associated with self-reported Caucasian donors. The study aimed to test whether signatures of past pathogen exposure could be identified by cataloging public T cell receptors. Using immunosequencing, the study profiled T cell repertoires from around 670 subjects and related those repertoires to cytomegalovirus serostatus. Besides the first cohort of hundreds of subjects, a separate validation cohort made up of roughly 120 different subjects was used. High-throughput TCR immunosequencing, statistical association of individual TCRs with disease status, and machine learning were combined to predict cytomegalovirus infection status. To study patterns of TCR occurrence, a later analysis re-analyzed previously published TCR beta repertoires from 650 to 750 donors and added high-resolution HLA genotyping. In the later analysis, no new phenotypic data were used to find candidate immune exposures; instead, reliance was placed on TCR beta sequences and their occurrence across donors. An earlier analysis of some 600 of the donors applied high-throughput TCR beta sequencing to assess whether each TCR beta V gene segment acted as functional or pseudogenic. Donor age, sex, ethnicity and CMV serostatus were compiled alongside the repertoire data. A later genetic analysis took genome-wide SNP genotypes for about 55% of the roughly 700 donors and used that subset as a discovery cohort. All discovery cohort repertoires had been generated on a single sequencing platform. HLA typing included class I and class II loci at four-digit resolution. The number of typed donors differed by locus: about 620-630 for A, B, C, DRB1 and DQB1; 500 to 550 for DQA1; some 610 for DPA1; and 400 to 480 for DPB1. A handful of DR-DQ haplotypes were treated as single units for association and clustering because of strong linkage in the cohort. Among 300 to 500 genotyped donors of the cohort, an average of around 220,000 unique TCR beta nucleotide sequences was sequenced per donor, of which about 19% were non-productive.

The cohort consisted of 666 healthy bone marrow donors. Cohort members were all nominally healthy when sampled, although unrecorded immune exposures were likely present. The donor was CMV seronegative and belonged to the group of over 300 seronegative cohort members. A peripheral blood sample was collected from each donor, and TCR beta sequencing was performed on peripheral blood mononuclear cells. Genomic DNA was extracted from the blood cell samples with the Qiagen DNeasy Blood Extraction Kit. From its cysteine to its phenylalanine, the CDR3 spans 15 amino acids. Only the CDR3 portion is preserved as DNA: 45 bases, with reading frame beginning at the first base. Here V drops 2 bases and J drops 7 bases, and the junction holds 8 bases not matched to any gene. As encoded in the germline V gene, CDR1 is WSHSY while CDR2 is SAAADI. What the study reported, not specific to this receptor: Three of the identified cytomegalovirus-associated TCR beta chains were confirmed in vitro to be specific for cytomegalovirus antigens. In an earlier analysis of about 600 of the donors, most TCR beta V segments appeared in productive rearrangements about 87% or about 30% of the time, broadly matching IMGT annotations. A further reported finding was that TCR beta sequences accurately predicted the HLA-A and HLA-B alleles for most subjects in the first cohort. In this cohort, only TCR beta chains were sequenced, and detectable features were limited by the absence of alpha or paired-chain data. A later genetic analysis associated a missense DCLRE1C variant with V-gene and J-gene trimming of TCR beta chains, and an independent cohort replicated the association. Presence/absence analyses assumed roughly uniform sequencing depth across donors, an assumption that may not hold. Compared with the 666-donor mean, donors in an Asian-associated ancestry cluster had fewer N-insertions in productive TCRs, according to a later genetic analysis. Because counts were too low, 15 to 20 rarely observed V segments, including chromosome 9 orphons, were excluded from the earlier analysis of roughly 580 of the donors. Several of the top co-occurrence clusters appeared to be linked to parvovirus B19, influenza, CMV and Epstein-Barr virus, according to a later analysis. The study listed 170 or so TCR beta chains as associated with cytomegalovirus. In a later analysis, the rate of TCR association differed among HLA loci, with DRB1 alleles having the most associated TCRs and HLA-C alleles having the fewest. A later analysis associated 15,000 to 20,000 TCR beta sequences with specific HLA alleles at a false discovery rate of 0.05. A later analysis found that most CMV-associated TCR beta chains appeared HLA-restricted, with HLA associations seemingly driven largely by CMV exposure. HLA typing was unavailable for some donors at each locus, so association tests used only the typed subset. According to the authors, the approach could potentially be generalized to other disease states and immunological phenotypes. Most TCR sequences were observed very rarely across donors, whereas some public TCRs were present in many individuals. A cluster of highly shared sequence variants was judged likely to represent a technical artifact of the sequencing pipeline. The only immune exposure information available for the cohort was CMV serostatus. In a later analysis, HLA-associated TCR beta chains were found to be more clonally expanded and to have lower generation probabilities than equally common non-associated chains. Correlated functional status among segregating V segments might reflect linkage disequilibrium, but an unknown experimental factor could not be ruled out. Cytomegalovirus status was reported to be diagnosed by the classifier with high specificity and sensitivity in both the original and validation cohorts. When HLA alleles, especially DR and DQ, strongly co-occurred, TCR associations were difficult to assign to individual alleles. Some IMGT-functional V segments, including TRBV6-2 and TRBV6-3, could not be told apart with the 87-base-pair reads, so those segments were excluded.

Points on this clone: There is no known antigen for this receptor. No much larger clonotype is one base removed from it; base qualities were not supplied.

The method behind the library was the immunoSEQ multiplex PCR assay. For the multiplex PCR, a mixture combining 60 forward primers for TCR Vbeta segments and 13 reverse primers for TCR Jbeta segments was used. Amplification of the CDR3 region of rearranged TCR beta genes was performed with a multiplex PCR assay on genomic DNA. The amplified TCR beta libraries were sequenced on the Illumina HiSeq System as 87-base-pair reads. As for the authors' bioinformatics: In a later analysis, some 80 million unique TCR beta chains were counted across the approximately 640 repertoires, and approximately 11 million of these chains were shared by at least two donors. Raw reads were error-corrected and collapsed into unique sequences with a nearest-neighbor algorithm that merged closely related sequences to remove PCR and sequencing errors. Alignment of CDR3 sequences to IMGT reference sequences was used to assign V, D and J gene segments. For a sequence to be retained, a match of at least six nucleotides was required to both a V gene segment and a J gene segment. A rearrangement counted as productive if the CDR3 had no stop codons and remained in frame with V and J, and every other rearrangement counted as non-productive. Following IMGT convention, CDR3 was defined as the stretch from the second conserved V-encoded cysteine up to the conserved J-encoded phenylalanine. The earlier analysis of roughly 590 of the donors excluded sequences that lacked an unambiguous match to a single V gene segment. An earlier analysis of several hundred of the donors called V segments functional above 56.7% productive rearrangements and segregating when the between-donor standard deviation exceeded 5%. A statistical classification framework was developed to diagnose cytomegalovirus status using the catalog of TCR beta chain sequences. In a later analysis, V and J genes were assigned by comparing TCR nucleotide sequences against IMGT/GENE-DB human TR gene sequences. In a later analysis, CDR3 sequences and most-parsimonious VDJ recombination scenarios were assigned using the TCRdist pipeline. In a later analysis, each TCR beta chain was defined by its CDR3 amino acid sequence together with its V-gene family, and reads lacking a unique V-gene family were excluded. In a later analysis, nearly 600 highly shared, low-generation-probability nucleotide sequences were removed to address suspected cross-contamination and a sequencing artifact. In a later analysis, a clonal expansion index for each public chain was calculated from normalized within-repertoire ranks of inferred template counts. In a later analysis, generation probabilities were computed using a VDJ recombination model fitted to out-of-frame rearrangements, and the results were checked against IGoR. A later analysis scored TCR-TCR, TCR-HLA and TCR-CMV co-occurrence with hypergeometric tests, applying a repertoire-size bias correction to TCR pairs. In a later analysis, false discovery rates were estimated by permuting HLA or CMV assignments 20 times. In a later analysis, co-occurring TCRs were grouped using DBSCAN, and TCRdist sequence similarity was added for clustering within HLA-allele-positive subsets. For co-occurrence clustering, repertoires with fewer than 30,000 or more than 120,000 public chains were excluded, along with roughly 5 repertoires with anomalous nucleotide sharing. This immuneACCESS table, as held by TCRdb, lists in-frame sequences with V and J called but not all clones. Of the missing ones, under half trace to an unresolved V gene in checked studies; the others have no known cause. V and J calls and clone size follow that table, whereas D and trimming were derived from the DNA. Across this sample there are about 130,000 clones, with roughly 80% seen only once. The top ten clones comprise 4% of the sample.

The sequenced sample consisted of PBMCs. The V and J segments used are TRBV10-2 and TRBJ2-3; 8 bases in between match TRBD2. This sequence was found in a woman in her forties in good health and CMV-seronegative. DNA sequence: TGCGCCAGCAGTGAGCCGGGGATAGCGGGATATACGCAGTATTTT. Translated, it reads CASSEPGIAGYTQYF.